This T cell receptor beta chain was obtained from a study of T cells after yellow fever vaccination. The V end lost 4 bases, the J end lost 5 bases, and 15 bases lay between the germline ends. CDR3 length: 14 amino acids. Per the germline V gene, CDR1 is SGHRS and CDR2 is YFSETQ. TCRdb itself ran the 5' RACE reads through MiXCR, one entry per CDR3 protein. The sample includes about 25,000 distinct CDR3 sequences, 3.4% seen only once; the top ten take around 0.98%. This clonotype was counted at least ten times. This sequence joins TRBV5-1 and TRBJ2-5, with a possible D match to TRBD2 (6 bases). This specimen consisted of PBMCs, either bulk or a sorted T-cell subset (CD4+, CD8+, memory, or dextramer-sorted; not recorded which), obtained around 45 days after the first yellow fever vaccination. This TCR was sampled from a young man who received the YFV17D yellow fever vaccine. The CDR3 sequence: CASSRGAGEETQYF. The CDR3, as DNA: TGCGCCAGCAGCCGCGGGGCGGGTGAGGAGACCCAGTACTTC.